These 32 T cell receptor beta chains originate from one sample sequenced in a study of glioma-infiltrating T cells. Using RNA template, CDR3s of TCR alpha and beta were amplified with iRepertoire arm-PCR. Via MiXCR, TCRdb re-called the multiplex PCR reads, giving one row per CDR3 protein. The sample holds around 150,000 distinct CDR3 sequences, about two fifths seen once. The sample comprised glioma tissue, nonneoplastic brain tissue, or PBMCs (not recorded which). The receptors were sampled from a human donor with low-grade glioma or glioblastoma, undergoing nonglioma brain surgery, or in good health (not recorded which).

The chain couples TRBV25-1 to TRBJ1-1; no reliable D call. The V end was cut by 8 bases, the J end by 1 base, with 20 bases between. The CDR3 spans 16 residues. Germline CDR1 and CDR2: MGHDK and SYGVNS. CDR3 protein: CASPVAVLLWNTEAFF. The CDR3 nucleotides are TGTGCCAGCCCAGTAGCCGTTCTCCTGTGGAACACTGAAGCTTTCTTT.

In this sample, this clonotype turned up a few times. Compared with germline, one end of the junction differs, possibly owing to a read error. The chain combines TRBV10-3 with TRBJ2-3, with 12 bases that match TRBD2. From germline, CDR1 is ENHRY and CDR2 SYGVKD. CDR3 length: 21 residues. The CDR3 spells CASSGHRLAGEPATVTDTQYF. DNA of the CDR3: TGTGCCAGCAGTGGCCACAGACTAGCGGGAGAACCGGCTACGGTGACAGATACGCAGTATTTT.

CDR3 sequence reads: CASSNTYEQYF. DNA for the CDR3: TGCGCCAGCAGCAATACCTACGAGCAGTACTTC. The chain links TRBV5-1 to TRBJ2-7; D gene uncertain. Germline CDR1 SGHRS, CDR2 YFSETQ. The CDR3 runs 11 residues. V lost 4 bases and J 2 bases, leaving 4 bases between the germline ends.

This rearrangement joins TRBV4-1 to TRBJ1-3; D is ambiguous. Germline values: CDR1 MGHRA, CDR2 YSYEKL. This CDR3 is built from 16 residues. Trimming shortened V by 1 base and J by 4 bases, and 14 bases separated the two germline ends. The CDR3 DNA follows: TGCGCCAGCAGCCAAGGGCTGGGAGTTGGAGGAAACACCATATATTTT. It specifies CASSQGLGVGGNTIYF.

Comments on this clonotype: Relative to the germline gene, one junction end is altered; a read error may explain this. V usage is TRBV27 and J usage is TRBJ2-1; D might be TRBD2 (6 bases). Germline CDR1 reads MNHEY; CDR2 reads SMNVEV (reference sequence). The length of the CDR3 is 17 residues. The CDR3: CASSYSGSATYYYEQFF. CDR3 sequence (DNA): TGTGCCAGCAGTTATTCCGGGAGCGCCACTTACTACTATGAGCAGTTCTTC.

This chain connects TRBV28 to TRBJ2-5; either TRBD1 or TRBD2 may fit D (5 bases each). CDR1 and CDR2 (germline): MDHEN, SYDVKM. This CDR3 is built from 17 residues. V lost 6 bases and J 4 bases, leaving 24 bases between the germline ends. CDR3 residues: CASSHLTGTATGETQYF. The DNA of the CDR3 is TGTGCCAGCAGCCATCTAACCGGGACCGCGACGGGAGAGACCCAGTACTTC.

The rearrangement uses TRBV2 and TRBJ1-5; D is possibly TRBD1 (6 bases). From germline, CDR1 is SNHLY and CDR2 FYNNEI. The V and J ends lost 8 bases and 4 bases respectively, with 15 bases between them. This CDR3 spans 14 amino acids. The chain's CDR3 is CASRDRSGNQPQHF. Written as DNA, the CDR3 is TGTGCCAGCCGAGACAGGTCTGGGAATCAGCCCCAGCATTTT.

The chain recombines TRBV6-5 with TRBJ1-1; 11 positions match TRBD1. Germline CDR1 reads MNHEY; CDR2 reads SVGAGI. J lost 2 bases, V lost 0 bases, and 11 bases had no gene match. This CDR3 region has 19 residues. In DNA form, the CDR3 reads TGTGCCAGCAGTTACTCCTTTTCGCGGGACAGGGGGGCTAACACTGAAGCTTTCTTT. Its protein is CASSYSFSRDRGANTEAFF.

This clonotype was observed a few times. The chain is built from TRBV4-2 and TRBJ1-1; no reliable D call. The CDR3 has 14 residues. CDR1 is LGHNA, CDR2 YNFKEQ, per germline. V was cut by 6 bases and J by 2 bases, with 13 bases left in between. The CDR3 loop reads CASRHIQSNTEAFF. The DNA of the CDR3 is TGTGCCAGCAGGCATATACAGAGTAACACTGAAGCTTTCTTT.

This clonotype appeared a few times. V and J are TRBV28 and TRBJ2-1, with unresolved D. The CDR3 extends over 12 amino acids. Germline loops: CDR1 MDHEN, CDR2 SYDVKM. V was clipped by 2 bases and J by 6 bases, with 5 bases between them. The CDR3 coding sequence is TGTGCCAGCAGTTTACTGGTCAATGAGCAGTTCTTC. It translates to CASSLLVNEQFF.

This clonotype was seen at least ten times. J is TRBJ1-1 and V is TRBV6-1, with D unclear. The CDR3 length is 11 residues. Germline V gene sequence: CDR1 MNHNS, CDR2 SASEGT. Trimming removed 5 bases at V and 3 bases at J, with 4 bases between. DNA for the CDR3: TGTGCCAGCAGTAGAGACACTGAAGCTTTCTTT. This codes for CASSRDTEAFF.

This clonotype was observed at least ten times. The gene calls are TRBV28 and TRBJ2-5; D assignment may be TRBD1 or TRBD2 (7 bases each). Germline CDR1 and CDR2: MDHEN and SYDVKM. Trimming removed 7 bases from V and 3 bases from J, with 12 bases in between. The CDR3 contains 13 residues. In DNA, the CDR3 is TGTGCCAGCATCCAGGGGGGGAAAGAGACCCAGTACTTC. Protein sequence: CASIQGGKETQYF.

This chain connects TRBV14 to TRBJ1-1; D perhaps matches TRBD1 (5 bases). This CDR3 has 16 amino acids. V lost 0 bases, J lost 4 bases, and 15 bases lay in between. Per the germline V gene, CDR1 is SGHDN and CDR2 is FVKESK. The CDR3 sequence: CASSQDPQALSTEAFF. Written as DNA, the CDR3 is TGTGCCAGCAGCCAAGATCCACAGGCTTTGAGCACTGAAGCTTTCTTT. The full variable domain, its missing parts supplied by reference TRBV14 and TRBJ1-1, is EAGVTQFPSHSVIEKGQTVTLRCDPISGHDNLYWYRRVMGKEIKFLLHFVKESKQDESGMPNNRFLAERTGGTYSTLKVQPAELEDSGVYFCASSQDPQALSTEAFFGQGTRLTVV.

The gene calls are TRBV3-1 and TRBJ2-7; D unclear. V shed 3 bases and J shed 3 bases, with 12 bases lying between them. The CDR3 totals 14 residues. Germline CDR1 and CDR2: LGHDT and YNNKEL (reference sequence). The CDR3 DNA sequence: TGTGCCAGCAGCCAGTCTCCGGGTGACTACGAGCAGTACTTC. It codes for CASSQSPGDYEQYF.

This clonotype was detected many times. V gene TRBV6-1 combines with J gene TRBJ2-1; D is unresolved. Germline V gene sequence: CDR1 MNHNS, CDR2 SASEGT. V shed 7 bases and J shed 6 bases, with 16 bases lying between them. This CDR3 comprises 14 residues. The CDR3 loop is CASKLTPTGNEQFF. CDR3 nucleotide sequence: TGTGCCAGCAAACTGACCCCCACCGGCAATGAGCAGTTCTTC.

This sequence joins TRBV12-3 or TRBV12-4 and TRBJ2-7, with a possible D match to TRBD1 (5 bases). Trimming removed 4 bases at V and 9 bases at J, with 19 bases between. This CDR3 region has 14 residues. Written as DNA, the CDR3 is TGTGCCAGCAGTTCCCCTCGACAGTTTAGTGTGCAGTACTTC. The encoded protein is CASSSPRQFSVQYF.

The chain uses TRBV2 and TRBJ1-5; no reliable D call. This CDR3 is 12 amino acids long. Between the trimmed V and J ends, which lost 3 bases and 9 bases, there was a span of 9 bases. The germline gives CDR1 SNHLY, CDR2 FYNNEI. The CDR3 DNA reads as TGTGCCAGCAGTGAGGAGCTTTCGCCCCAGCATTTT. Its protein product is CASSEELSPQHF.

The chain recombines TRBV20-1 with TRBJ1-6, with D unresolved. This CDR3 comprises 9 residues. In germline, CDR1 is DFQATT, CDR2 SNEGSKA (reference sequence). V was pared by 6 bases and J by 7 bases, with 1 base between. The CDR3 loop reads CSANSPLHF. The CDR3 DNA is TGCAGTGCCAATTCACCCCTCCACTTT.

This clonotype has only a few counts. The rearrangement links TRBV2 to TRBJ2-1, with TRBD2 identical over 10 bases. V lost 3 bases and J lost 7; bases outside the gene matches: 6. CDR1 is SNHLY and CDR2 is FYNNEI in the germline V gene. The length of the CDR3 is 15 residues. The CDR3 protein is CASSDSAGGSNEQFF. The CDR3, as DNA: TGTGCCAGCAGTGATTCAGCGGGGGGGAGTAATGAGCAGTTCTTC.

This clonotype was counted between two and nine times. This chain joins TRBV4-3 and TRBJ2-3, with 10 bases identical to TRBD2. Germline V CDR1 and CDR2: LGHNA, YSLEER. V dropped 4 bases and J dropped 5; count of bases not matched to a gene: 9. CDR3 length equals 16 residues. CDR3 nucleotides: TGCGCCAGCAGCCTTAGAGCGGGGGGGCCAGGAGATACGCAGTATTTT. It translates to CASSLRAGGPGDTQYF.

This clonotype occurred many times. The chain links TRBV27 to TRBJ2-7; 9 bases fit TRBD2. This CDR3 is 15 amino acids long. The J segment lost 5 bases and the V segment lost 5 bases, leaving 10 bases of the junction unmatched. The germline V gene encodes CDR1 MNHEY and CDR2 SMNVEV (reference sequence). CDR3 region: CASSLYSGTSNEQYF. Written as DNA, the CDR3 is TGTGCCAGCAGTCTCTATTCCGGGACTAGCAACGAGCAGTACTTC.

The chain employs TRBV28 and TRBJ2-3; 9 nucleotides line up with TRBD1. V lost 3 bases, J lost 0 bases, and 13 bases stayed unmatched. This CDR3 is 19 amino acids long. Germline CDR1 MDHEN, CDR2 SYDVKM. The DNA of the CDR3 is TGTGCCAGCAGTTTCTCCCCATCCACCGGACAGGGGAGCACAGATACGCAGTATTTT. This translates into CASSFSPSTGQGSTDTQYF.

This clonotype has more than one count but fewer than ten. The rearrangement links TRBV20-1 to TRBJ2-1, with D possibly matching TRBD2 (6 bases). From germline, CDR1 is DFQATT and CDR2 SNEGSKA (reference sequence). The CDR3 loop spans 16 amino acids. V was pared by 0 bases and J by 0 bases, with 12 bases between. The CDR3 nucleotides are TGCAGTGCTAGAGATCCCACTAGCAGCTCCTACAATGAGCAGTTCTTC. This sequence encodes CSARDPTSSSYNEQFF.

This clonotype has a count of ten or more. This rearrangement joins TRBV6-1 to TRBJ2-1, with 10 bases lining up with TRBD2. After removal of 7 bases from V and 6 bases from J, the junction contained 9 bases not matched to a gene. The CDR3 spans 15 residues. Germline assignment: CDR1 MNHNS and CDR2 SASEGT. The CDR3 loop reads CASTLSGGASNEQFF. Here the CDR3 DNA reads TGTGCCAGCACCCTAAGCGGGGGGGCCTCCAATGAGCAGTTCTTC.

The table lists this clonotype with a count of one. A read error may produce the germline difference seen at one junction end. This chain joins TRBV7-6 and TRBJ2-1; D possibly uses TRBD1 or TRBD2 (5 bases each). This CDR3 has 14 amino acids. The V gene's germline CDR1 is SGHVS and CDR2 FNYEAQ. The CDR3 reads CARSLSGTGNEQFF. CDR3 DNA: TGTGCCCGCAGCTTATCAGGGACGGGCAATGAGCAGTTCTTC.

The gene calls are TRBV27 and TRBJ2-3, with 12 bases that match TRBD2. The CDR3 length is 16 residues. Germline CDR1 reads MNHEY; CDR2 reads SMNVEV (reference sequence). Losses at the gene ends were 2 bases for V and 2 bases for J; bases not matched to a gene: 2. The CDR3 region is CASSLLAGGHTDTQYF. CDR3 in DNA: TGTGCCAGCAGTTTACTAGCGGGAGGGCACACAGATACGCAGTATTTT.

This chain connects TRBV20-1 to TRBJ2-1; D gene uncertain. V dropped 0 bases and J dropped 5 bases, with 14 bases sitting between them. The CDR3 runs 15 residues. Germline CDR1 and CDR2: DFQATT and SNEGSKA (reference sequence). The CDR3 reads CSARDWKRDHNEQFF. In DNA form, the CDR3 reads TGCAGTGCTAGAGATTGGAAACGAGACCACAATGAGCAGTTCTTC.

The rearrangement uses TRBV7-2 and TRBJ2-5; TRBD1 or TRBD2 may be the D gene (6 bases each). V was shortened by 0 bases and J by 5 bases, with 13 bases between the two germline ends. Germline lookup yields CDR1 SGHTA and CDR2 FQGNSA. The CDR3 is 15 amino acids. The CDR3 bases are TGTGCCAGCAGCTTAGCGGGGGCTAGCGCGGAGACCCAGTACTTC. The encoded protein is CASSLAGASAETQYF.

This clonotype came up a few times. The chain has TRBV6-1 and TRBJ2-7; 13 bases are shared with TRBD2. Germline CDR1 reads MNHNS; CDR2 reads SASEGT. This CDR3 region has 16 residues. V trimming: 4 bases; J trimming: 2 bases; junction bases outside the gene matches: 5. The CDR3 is CASSGTSGGATYEQYF. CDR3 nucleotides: TGTGCCAGCAGTGGGACTAGCGGGGGAGCAACCTACGAGCAGTACTTC.

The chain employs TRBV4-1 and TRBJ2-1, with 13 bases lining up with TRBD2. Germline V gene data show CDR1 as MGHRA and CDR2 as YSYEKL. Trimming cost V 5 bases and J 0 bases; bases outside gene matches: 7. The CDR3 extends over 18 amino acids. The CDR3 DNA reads TGCGCCAGCAGCAGGGGACTAGCGGGGTGGAGCTCCTACAATGAGCAGTTCTTC. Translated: CASSRGLAGWSSYNEQFF.

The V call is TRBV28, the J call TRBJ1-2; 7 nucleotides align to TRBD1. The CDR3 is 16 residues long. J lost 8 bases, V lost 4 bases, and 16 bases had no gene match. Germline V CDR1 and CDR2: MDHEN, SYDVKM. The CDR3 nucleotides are TGTGCCAGCAGTTCCCCGCGGCGGACAGGACCTTTCGGCTACACCTTC. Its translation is CASSSPRRTGPFGYTF.

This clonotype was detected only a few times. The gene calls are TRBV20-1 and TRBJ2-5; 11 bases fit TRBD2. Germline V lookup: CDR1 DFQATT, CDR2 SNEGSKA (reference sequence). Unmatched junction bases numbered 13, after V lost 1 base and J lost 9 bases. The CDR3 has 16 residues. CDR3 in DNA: TGCAGTGCTAGAGGGCTAGCGGGAGGCGACCAAACGGCCCAGTACTTC. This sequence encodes CSARGLAGGDQTAQYF.